The rows below give T cell receptor beta chains drawn from one sample of a study of blood T cell repertoires in COVID-19. Libraries were prepared by immunoSEQ multiplex PCR; TCRdb keeps only in-frame clonotypes and omits some of them. The sample holds 150,000 to 200,000 clones, under 80% seen once. Sequencing was carried out using PBMCs or T cells enriched from blood (not recorded which). These receptors all stem from a woman in her fifties or sixties with acute COVID-19. Each CDR3 is given with its conserved first and last residue. The order of the fields is J gene, D gene, CDR3 length, clone size, V gene, CDR3 protein, CDR3 DNA. D genes are given only for firm matches. The size field is filled for only some rows; it gives once, few, many or a size class.

J gene: TRBJ2-3; D gene: TRBD2; CDR3 length: 18; clone size: .; V gene: TRBV4-2; CDR3 protein: CASSQEGLAGGLPDTQYF; CDR3 DNA: TGTGCCAGCAGCCAAGAAGGGCTAGCGGGGGGGCTCCCAGATACGCAGTATTTT
J gene: TRBJ1-6; D gene: .; CDR3 length: 15; clone size: few; V gene: TRBV2; CDR3 protein: CASRGGSPNNSPLHF; CDR3 DNA: TGTGCCAGCAGGGGGGGGTCACCTAATAATTCACCCCTCCACTTT
J gene: TRBJ1-2; D gene: .; CDR3 length: 13; clone size: .; V gene: TRBV5-6; CDR3 protein: CASSYDSLYGYTF; CDR3 DNA: TGTGCCAGCAGTTATGACAGCCTCTATGGCTACACCTTC
J gene: TRBJ1-1; D gene: .; CDR3 length: 13; clone size: .; V gene: TRBV12-3/TRBV12-4; CDR3 protein: CASTLRRATEAFF; CDR3 DNA: TGTGCCAGCACGCTTCGGCGGGCCACTGAAGCTTTCTTT
J gene: TRBJ2-6; D gene: .; CDR3 length: 10; clone size: .; V gene: TRBV20-1; CDR3 protein: CSARADVLTF; CDR3 DNA: TGCAGTGCTAGAGCGGACGTCCTGACTTTC
J gene: TRBJ2-1; D gene: .; CDR3 length: 13; clone size: .; V gene: TRBV10-3; CDR3 protein: CAISGPGGNEQFF; CDR3 DNA: TGTGCCATCAGTGGGCCAGGGGGGAATGAGCAGTTCTTC
J gene: TRBJ2-3; D gene: TRBD1; CDR3 length: 15; clone size: .; V gene: TRBV9; CDR3 protein: CASSVYGTDTDTQYF; CDR3 DNA: TGTGCCAGCAGCGTATACGGGACAGACACAGATACGCAGTATTTT
J gene: TRBJ1-1; D gene: .; CDR3 length: 14; clone size: .; V gene: TRBV6-5; CDR3 protein: CASSYPGKNTEAFF; CDR3 DNA: TGTGCCAGCAGTTACCCAGGAAAGAACACTGAAGCTTTCTTT
J gene: TRBJ1-1; D gene: TRBD1; CDR3 length: 14; clone size: few; V gene: TRBV29-1; CDR3 protein: CSVEVQGADTEAFF; CDR3 DNA: TGCAGCGTTGAAGTTCAGGGGGCCGACACTGAAGCTTTCTTT
J gene: TRBJ2-5; D gene: TRBD1; CDR3 length: 14; clone size: .; V gene: TRBV7-3; CDR3 protein: CASSPQTRGETQYF; CDR3 DNA: TGTGCCAGCAGCCCCCAAACCAGGGGGGAGACCCAGTACTTC
J gene: TRBJ2-3; D gene: TRBD2; CDR3 length: 15; clone size: .; V gene: TRBV9; CDR3 protein: CASSVSGGSGDTQYF; CDR3 DNA: TGTGCCAGCAGCGTCAGCGGGGGAAGTGGAGATACGCAGTATTTT
J gene: TRBJ1-2; D gene: .; CDR3 length: 15; clone size: .; V gene: TRBV28; CDR3 protein: CASSSPYQGNYGYTF; CDR3 DNA: TGTGCCAGCAGTTCCCCTTACCAGGGGAACTATGGCTACACCTTC
J gene: TRBJ1-1; D gene: .; CDR3 length: 10; clone size: few; V gene: TRBV29-1; CDR3 protein: CSVGDTEAFF; CDR3 DNA: TGCAGCGTAGGGGACACTGAAGCTTTCTTT
J gene: TRBJ2-1; D gene: .; CDR3 length: 15; clone size: once; V gene: TRBV5-4; CDR3 protein: CASSLLRGTYNEQFF; CDR3 DNA: TGTGCCAGCAGCTTGCTGCGGGGTACCTACAATGAGCAGTTCTTC
J gene: TRBJ2-1; D gene: TRBD2; CDR3 length: 15; clone size: many; V gene: TRBV29-1; CDR3 protein: CSVDGLTSGPNEQFF; CDR3 DNA: TGCAGCGTTGATGGGTTGACTAGCGGACCGAATGAGCAGTTCTTC
J gene: TRBJ1-1; D gene: .; CDR3 length: 12; clone size: .; V gene: TRBV29-1; CDR3 protein: CSVQRGYTEAFF; CDR3 DNA: TGCAGCGTGCAAAGGGGATACACTGAAGCTTTCTTT
J gene: TRBJ1-2; D gene: .; CDR3 length: 15; clone size: few; V gene: TRBV19; CDR3 protein: CASSAEVGLLYGYTF; CDR3 DNA: TGTGCCAGTAGTGCGGAGGTAGGGCTCTTGTATGGCTACACCTTC
J gene: TRBJ1-1; D gene: .; CDR3 length: 15; clone size: .; V gene: TRBV7-2; CDR3 protein: CASSLVRDVNTEAFF; CDR3 DNA: TGTGCCAGCAGCTTGGTCAGGGATGTGAACACTGAAGCTTTCTTT
J gene: TRBJ2-5; D gene: TRBD1; CDR3 length: 15; clone size: .; V gene: TRBV7-3; CDR3 protein: CASSSPGTGQETQYF; CDR3 DNA: TGTGCCAGCAGCAGCCCCGGGACAGGCCAAGAGACCCAGTACTTC
J gene: TRBJ2-1; D gene: TRBD2; CDR3 length: 14; clone size: few; V gene: TRBV9; CDR3 protein: CASSDSGSYNEQFF; CDR3 DNA: TGTGCCAGCAGCGATAGCGGGTCCTACAATGAGCAGTTCTTC
J gene: TRBJ1-3; D gene: TRBD1; CDR3 length: 15; clone size: .; V gene: TRBV28; CDR3 protein: CAIGLTGGSGNTIYF; CDR3 DNA: TGTGCCATCGGCCTAACAGGGGGCTCTGGAAACACCATATATTTT
J gene: TRBJ2-1; D gene: TRBD2; CDR3 length: 17; clone size: .; V gene: TRBV24-1; CDR3 protein: CATSDFGRSGGENEQFF; CDR3 DNA: TGTGCCACCAGTGATTTCGGTAGGAGCGGGGGGGAGAATGAGCAGTTCTTC
J gene: TRBJ1-2; D gene: TRBD1; CDR3 length: 14; clone size: few; V gene: TRBV6-2/TRBV6-3; CDR3 protein: CASSFLRTGYGYTF; CDR3 DNA: TGTGCCAGCAGTTTCCTCCGGACAGGTTATGGCTACACCTTC
J gene: TRBJ1-4; D gene: TRBD1; CDR3 length: 15; clone size: .; V gene: TRBV3-1/TRBV3-2; CDR3 protein: CASSPRGQVNEKLFF; CDR3 DNA: TGTGCCAGCAGCCCCCGAGGACAGGTAAACGAAAAACTGTTTTTT
J gene: TRBJ1-4; D gene: TRBD1; CDR3 length: 15; clone size: .; V gene: TRBV28; CDR3 protein: CASTIPTGANEKLFF; CDR3 DNA: TGTGCCAGCACTATCCCGACAGGGGCCAATGAAAAACTGTTTTTT
J gene: TRBJ1-4; D gene: TRBD1; CDR3 length: 13; clone size: .; V gene: TRBV7-6; CDR3 protein: CATSGTANEKLFF; CDR3 DNA: TGTGCCACCTCCGGGACAGCTAATGAAAAACTGTTTTTT
J gene: TRBJ2-2; D gene: TRBD1; CDR3 length: 15; clone size: .; V gene: TRBV5-1; CDR3 protein: CASSRQGMGTGELFF; CDR3 DNA: TGCGCCAGCAGTCGACAGGGAATGGGCACCGGGGAGCTGTTTTTT
J gene: TRBJ1-6; D gene: .; CDR3 length: 14; clone size: .; V gene: TRBV7-9; CDR3 protein: CASSLGQATSPLHF; CDR3 DNA: TGTGCCAGCAGCTTAGGCCAAGCCACCTCACCCCTCCACTTT
J gene: TRBJ2-3; D gene: .; CDR3 length: 15; clone size: few; V gene: TRBV7-2; CDR3 protein: CASSLVGGSTDTQYF; CDR3 DNA: TGTGCCAGCAGCTTAGTCGGGGGTAGCACAGATACGCAGTATTTT
J gene: TRBJ2-3; D gene: .; CDR3 length: 17; clone size: .; V gene: TRBV7-9; CDR3 protein: CASSPPEGGATTDTQYF; CDR3 DNA: TGTGCCAGCAGCCCCCCCGAGGGTGGCGCTACCACAGATACGCAGTATTTT
J gene: TRBJ1-2; D gene: .; CDR3 length: 13; clone size: few; V gene: TRBV21-1; CDR3 protein: CASSKRAWRIYTF; CDR3 DNA: TGTGCCAGCAGCAAAAGGGCGTGGAGGATCTACACCTTC
J gene: TRBJ1-3; D gene: TRBD1; CDR3 length: 14; clone size: .; V gene: TRBV2; CDR3 protein: CATAEGAGGNTIYF; CDR3 DNA: TGTGCCACCGCGGAGGGGGCAGGGGGAAACACCATATATTTT
J gene: TRBJ1-3; D gene: .; CDR3 length: 16; clone size: .; V gene: TRBV20-1; CDR3 protein: CSASDPGKSSGNTIYF; CDR3 DNA: TGCAGTGCTAGTGACCCGGGAAAGAGCTCTGGAAACACCATATATTTT
J gene: TRBJ2-2; D gene: TRBD2; CDR3 length: 14; clone size: .; V gene: TRBV28; CDR3 protein: CASGTSGGAGELFF; CDR3 DNA: TGTGCCAGCGGGACTAGCGGGGGGGCCGGGGAGCTGTTTTTT
J gene: TRBJ1-2; D gene: .; CDR3 length: 14; clone size: .; V gene: TRBV18; CDR3 protein: CASSRSGSNYGYTF; CDR3 DNA: TGTGCCAGCTCGCGCTCAGGGTCCAACTATGGCTACACCTTC
J gene: TRBJ1-5; D gene: .; CDR3 length: 14; clone size: .; V gene: TRBV7-3; CDR3 protein: CASSPYSLHQPQHF; CDR3 DNA: TGTGCCAGCAGCCCCTACAGCCTACATCAGCCCCAGCATTTT
J gene: TRBJ2-2; D gene: .; CDR3 length: 13; clone size: few; V gene: TRBV5-1; CDR3 protein: CASSLANTGELFF; CDR3 DNA: TGCGCCAGCAGCTTGGCAAACACCGGGGAGCTGTTTTTT
J gene: TRBJ2-3; D gene: TRBD1; CDR3 length: 16; clone size: .; V gene: TRBV2; CDR3 protein: CASIRTGINLTDTQYF; CDR3 DNA: TGTGCCAGCATCAGGACAGGCATAAACCTTACAGATACGCAGTATTTT
J gene: TRBJ2-3; D gene: TRBD1; CDR3 length: 14; clone size: .; V gene: TRBV25-1; CDR3 protein: CASSRDRGRGTQYF; CDR3 DNA: TGTGCCAGCAGTAGGGACAGGGGTAGGGGTACGCAGTATTTT